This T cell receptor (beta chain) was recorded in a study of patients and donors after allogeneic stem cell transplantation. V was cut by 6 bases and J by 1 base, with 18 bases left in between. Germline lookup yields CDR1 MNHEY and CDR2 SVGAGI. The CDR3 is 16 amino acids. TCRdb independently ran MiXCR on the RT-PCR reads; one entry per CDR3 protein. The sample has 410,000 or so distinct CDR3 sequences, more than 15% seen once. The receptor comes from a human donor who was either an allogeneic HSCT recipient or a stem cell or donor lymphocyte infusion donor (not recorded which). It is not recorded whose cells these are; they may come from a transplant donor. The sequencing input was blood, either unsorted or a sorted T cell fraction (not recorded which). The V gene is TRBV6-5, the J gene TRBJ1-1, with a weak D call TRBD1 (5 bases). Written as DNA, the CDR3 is TGTGCCAGCAGCTACCTAGGCGGGGGAGGGAACACTGAAGCTTTCTTT. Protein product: CASSYLGGGGNTEAFF.